This T cell receptor beta chain was obtained from a study of blood T cells in healthy people across ages. A J-beta primer mix and a sample-barcoded 5' primer were used in a second PCR of roughly 6 to 12 cycles. Every sample gave at least 2.5 million paired-end reads containing CDR3. A single record per CDR3 protein comes from TCRdb applying MiXCR to the 5' RACE reads. The repertoire holds about 1.5 million distinct CDR3 sequences, with approximately 39% as singletons. This clonotype was counted between two and nine times. Its antigen is as yet unknown. This CDR3 is 14 amino acids long. With V trimmed by 5 bases and J by 3 bases, 4 bases remained unmatched. Findings and caveats of the study: Whereas aged donors had fewer naive CD4+ cells, long-lived donors had more of them and higher diversity.

The source is a woman under 30 in good health. J is TRBJ2-7 and V is TRBV12-3 or TRBV12-4; 10 bases agree with TRBD2. Sequencing was carried out using blood. CDR3 loop: CASSELAGLYEQYF. The CDR3 nucleotides read TGTGCCAGCAGTGAACTAGCGGGACTCTACGAGCAGTACTTC.